This TCR beta chain was identified in a study of blood T cell repertoires in COVID-19. Study context: Acute and convalescent COVID-19 samples came from the United States, Italy and Spain. From T cells, B-cell-depleted T cells, or PBMCs came the material, which was cDNA or gDNA.

The CDR3 has 13 residues. The trim removed 6 bases at V and 4 bases at J, leaving 4 bases unmatched. In germline, CDR1 is MNHEY, CDR2 SVGAGI. Sequencing was performed with immunoSEQ multiplex PCR; in TCRdb, only in-frame clones are kept and a portion is missing. This sample has around 60,000 clones, with around 80% found just once. In this sample, this clone turned up a few times. The specimen sequenced was peripheral blood. The sequence was collected from a woman aged 55-69 years with acute or convalescent COVID-19. The chain recombines TRBV6-5 with TRBJ1-1; 8 bases agree with TRBD1. Here the CDR3 reads CASSTGGVTEAFF. CDR3 nucleotides: TGTGCCAGCAGCACAGGGGGTGTCACTGAAGCTTTCTTT.